The T cell receptor beta chain under discussion was sequenced for a study of T cell changes during pregnancy in multiple sclerosis. Germline V gives CDR1 MNHEY, CDR2 SVGAGI. Unmatched junction bases numbered 12, after V lost 8 bases and J lost 5 bases. The CDR3 has 15 amino acids. Produced via immunoSEQ multiplex PCR; TCRdb's table is partial and in-frame only. In the table there are approximately 88,000 clones, almost 95% of which are singletons. V is TRBV6-5 and J is TRBJ2-1; 7 bases are a match to TRBD2. The sequence derives from a female donor with multiple sclerosis, enrolled in a pregnancy study. Sequencing was performed on peripheral blood, taken in the first trimester of pregnancy. Here the CDR3 reads CASFSGLAVNNEQFF. The CDR3, as DNA: TGTGCCAGCTTCAGCGGGCTAGCGGTAAACAATGAGCAGTTCTTC.